The 29 T cell receptor beta chains below were found in one sample sequenced in a study of breast tumors, draining lymph nodes, adjacent tissues. One entry per CDR3 protein, called by TCRdb with MiXCR from the multiplex PCR reads. The data show tens of thousands of distinct CDR3 sequences, with 60% to 75% seen just once and 23% held by the top ten. Specimen: tumor-adjacent breast tissue. The origin of the receptors is a female donor with breast cancer. Some clones in this sample may be carry-over from other donors' samples.

J is TRBJ2-7 and V is TRBV7-6, with 11 bases aligning to TRBD1. In germline, CDR1 is SGHVS, CDR2 FNYEAQ. The V and J ends lost 5 bases and 7 bases, in that order; junction bases with no gene match: 4. CDR3 length equals 13 residues. The CDR3 protein is CASSPGTGGEQYF. The CDR3 coding sequence is TGTGCCAGCAGCCCTGGGACAGGGGGAGAGCAGTACTTC.

By sample fraction, this clonotype is medium-sized. The CDR3 reads CASSLGTSGIGETQYF. CDR3 bases: TGTGCCAGCAGCTTGGGGACTAGCGGGATTGGAGAGACCCAGTACTTC. The chain joins TRBV5-5 to TRBJ2-5, with TRBD2 identical over 12 bases. The CDR3 runs to 16 residues. V lost 0 bases and J lost 4; bases outside the gene matches: 4. Germline values: CDR1 SGHKS, CDR2 YYEKEE (reference sequence).

This chain connects TRBV5-1 to TRBJ1-5, with D unresolved. The germline V and J ends were trimmed by 4 bases and 3 bases, with 14 bases remaining between them. Germline values: CDR1 SGHRS, CDR2 YFSETQ. This CDR3 contains 15 residues. The CDR3 sequence: CASSPDGRDNQPQHF. CDR3 bases: TGCGCCAGCAGCCCGGATGGACGGGACAATCAGCCCCAGCATTTT.

This chain joins TRBV27 and TRBJ2-7; D is perhaps TRBD2 (6 bases). V lost 6 bases and J 2 bases, leaving 11 bases between the germline ends. Germline V gene lookup returns CDR1 MNHEY and CDR2 SMNVEV (reference sequence). The length of the CDR3 is 13 residues. CDR3 region: CASRLAAAYEQYF. In DNA, the CDR3 is TGTGCCAGCAGGTTAGCGGCGGCCTACGAGCAGTACTTC.

This clonotype is medium-sized. Mismatch with germline at one junction end may stem from a read error. J is TRBJ2-7 and V is TRBV2; 9 bases map to TRBD1. Germline CDR1 and CDR2: SNHLY and FYNNEI. The CDR3 extends over 15 amino acids. The CDR3 DNA reads as TGTGCCAACAGTGAAAGAGAGACAGGGGGTGAGGAGCAGTACTTC. This encodes CANSERETGGEEQYF.

The V call is TRBV5-4, the J call TRBJ2-7, with D tentatively TRBD1 (6 bases). V gave up 3 bases and J gave up 4 bases, with 20 bases separating them. From germline, CDR1 is SGHNT and CDR2 YYREEE (reference sequence). The CDR3 totals 16 residues. CDR3 residues: CASSSLKQAGVYEQYF. The CDR3 DNA is TGTGCCAGCAGCTCGCTAAAACAGGCAGGGGTATACGAGCAGTACTTC.

The chain links TRBV10-3 to TRBJ2-3, with D unresolved. The length of the CDR3 is 14 residues. Germline CDR1 reads ENHRY; CDR2 reads SYGVKD. V shed 5 bases and J shed 0 bases, with 9 bases lying between them. CDR3 sequence reads: CAISPSSSTDTQYF. The CDR3 coding sequence is TGTGCCATCAGTCCTTCCTCTAGCACAGATACGCAGTATTTT.

The CDR3 sequence is CSATATPPRYEQYF. CDR3 coding DNA: TGCAGTGCTACCGCGACTCCGCCACGCTACGAGCAGTACTTC. The V call is TRBV20-1, the J call TRBJ2-7; D not resolved. The ends were cut back, 4 bases at V and 3 bases at J, with 16 bases in the middle. This CDR3 comprises 14 residues. Germline V gene lookup returns CDR1 DFQATT and CDR2 SNEGSKA (reference sequence).

The chain combines TRBV6-5 with TRBJ1-1, with 9 bases aligning to TRBD1. The CDR3 extends over 13 amino acids. CDR1 and CDR2 (germline): MNHEY, SVGAGI. After removal of 5 bases from V and 7 bases from J, the junction contained 5 bases not matched to a gene. CDR3 bases: TGTGCCAGCAGTCCGGCGGACAGGGGTGAAGCTTTCTTT. Protein product: CASSPADRGEAFF.

This clonotype occurred a few times. The V gene is TRBV20-1, the J gene TRBJ2-7; D uncertain. CDR3 size: 12 residues. The germline V gene has CDR1 DFQATT and CDR2 SNEGSKA (reference sequence). V was pared by 4 bases and J by 5 bases, with 12 bases between. CDR3: CSAKGRLDEQYF. The CDR3 DNA is TGCAGTGCTAAGGGTAGATTGGACGAGCAGTACTTC.

This clonotype was seen only a few times. This chain links TRBV5-1 with TRBJ1-6, with 7 bases fitting TRBD1. With 2 bases clipped from V and 14 bases from J, the junction kept 13 bases outside the gene matches. In germline, CDR1 is SGHRS, CDR2 YFSETQ. The CDR3 contains 15 residues. The CDR3 DNA reads TGCGCCAGCAGCTTATCCGGGACAGTGTATAGCGCCCTCCACTTT. Amino acids: CASSLSGTVYSALHF.

This rearrangement joins TRBV15 to TRBJ2-5; D possibly uses TRBD1 or TRBD2 (6 bases each). The V and J ends lost 5 bases and 7 bases respectively, with 20 bases between them. Germline loops: CDR1 LNHNV, CDR2 YYDKDF (reference sequence). This CDR3 is 15 amino acids long. The CDR3 loop is CATSGVGGSGGTQYF. CDR3 sequence (DNA): TGTGCCACCAGCGGAGTAGGGGGGAGTGGGGGGACCCAGTACTTC.

This chain uses TRBV20-1 with TRBJ2-5; TRBD2 might be the D (6 bases). Trimming took off 1 base at V and 1 base at J, with 7 bases between the two ends. In germline, CDR1 is DFQATT, CDR2 SNEGSKA (reference sequence). The CDR3 sequence is 13 residues long. The CDR3 region has the DNA TGCAGTGCTAGAGGTAGCGGCCAAGAGACCCAGTACTTC. It specifies CSARGSGQETQYF.

The DNA of the CDR3 is TGTGCCTGGAGTGTACATCGGTGGGGTTATGATCAGCCCCAGCATTTT. It yields the protein CAWSVHRWGYDQPQHF. J is TRBJ1-5 and V is TRBV30; D call uncertain. Trimming took 0 bases from V and 5 from J, leaving 17 bases between them. The CDR3 loop spans 16 amino acids. Germline V gives CDR1 GTSNPN, CDR2 SVGIG (reference sequence).

This clonotype was detected only once. The rearrangement joins TRBV2 to TRBJ2-2, with a possible D match to TRBD1 (5 bases). Germline CDR1 SNHLY, CDR2 FYNNEI. Deletions cut 6 bases from V and 1 base from J, with 12 bases between. The CDR3 runs 15 residues. The DNA of the CDR3 is TGTGCCAGCAGCTTGGACACCAGGAACACCGGGGAGCTGTTTTTT. It codes for CASSLDTRNTGELFF.

This clonotype was counted at least ten times. The V call is TRBV12-3 or TRBV12-4, the J call TRBJ2-1, with 10 bases fitting TRBD2. CDR3 size: 14 residues. With 4 bases clipped from V and 9 bases from J, the junction kept 6 bases outside the gene matches. This CDR3 reads CASSSSGRVGEQFF. In nucleotides, the CDR3 is TGTGCCAGCAGTTCTAGCGGGAGAGTGGGTGAGCAGTTCTTC.

The genes are TRBV25-1 and TRBJ2-1, with a tentative D call TRBD2 (6 bases). The germline gives CDR1 MGHDK, CDR2 SYGVNS. V lost 7 bases and J lost 1, with 20 bases in between. The CDR3 spans 17 residues. CDR3 nucleotides: TGTGCCAGCACCTCAGTGGGGGGACGTATTTCCTACAATGAGCAGTTCTTC. It codes for CASTSVGGRISYNEQFF.

This clonotype is classed as medium-sized. The chain joins TRBV24-1 to TRBJ2-3; 7 nucleotides agree with TRBD2. After removal of 1 base from V and 0 bases from J, the junction contained 9 bases not matched to a gene. Germline loops: CDR1 KGHDR, CDR2 SFDVKD. CDR3 size: 18 residues. The CDR3 is CATSDFSGLTLSTDTQYF. DNA of the CDR3: TGTGCCACCAGTGATTTTAGCGGGCTCACCCTTAGCACAGATACGCAGTATTTT.

For this clonotype: The junction shows a germline mismatch at one end, possibly a read error. The rearrangement uses TRBV7-9 and TRBJ2-5; TRBD2 is a possible D gene (6 bases). The CDR3 contains 15 residues. The germline V gene has CDR1 SEHNR and CDR2 FQNEAQ (reference sequence). The CDR3 sequence is CASSRVGGAVEAQYF. CDR3 sequence (DNA): TGTGCCAGCAGCAGAGTCGGGGGAGCGGTAGAGGCCCAGTACTTC.

The chain combines TRBV9 with TRBJ2-1; TRBD1 matches at 8 bases. From germline, CDR1 is SGDLS and CDR2 YYNGEE. The CDR3 contains 13 residues. V lost 5 bases to trimming and J lost 10 bases; unmatched junction nucleotides: 8. DNA for the CDR3: TGTGCCAGCAGTAAACAAACAGGGGGGGAGCAGTTCTTC. It is translated as CASSKQTGGEQFF.

This chain uses TRBV29-1 with TRBJ2-7; 12 bases are a match to TRBD2. CDR1 and CDR2 from the germline V gene are SQVTM and ANQGSEA. After removal of 4 bases from V and 4 bases from J, the junction contained 5 bases not matched to a gene. CDR3 length: 14 amino acids. Here the CDR3 DNA reads TGCAGCGTTGCGACTAGCGGGAGAATATACGAGCAGTACTTC. Translating it yields CSVATSGRIYEQYF.

The chain employs TRBV7-6 and TRBJ2-3, with 12 bases aligning to TRBD2. With 5 bases clipped from V and 5 bases from J, the junction kept 8 bases outside the gene matches. The CDR3 is made up of 16 amino acids. CDR1 and CDR2 (germline): SGHVS, FNYEAQ. Here the CDR3 DNA reads TGTGCCAGCAGCCCCCTAGCGGGAGGGCAAGTAGATACGCAGTATTTT. This gives the protein CASSPLAGGQVDTQYF.

This clonotype occurred many times. The CDR3: CASSFGGLNNEQFF. Written as DNA, the CDR3 is TGTGCCAGCAGCTTCGGGGGACTAAACAATGAGCAGTTCTTC. This sequence joins TRBV5-6 and TRBJ2-1, with TRBD2 matching over 7 bases. This CDR3 spans 14 amino acids. Trimming removed 2 bases from V and 5 bases from J; junction bases left unmatched: 4. The germline V gene has CDR1 SGHDT and CDR2 YYEEEE.

The chain joins TRBV28 to TRBJ2-7; 8 positions match TRBD1. The CDR3 contains 17 residues. V lost 6 bases and J lost 7; bases outside the gene matches: 20. Germline loops: CDR1 MDHEN, CDR2 SYDVKM. CDR3 coding DNA: TGTGCCAGCAGCAAATTCGCCAGACAGGGGCCGCCCGGGGAGCAGTACTTC. The encoded protein is CASSKFARQGPPGEQYF.

The V gene is TRBV5-6, the J gene TRBJ2-7; 13 nucleotides align to TRBD2. The V gene's germline CDR1 is SGHDT and CDR2 YYEEEE. The CDR3 length is 19 residues. V dropped 4 bases and J dropped 7; count of bases not matched to a gene: 20. The CDR3 nucleotides are TGTGCCAGCAGCCACACTAGCGGGAGGGCCCCCCGGGGTACGTCGGAGCAGTACTTC. It specifies CASSHTSGRAPRGTSEQYF.

V and J are TRBV7-9 and TRBJ2-1; 8 nucleotides match TRBD2. This CDR3 spans 14 amino acids. Germline CDR1 and CDR2: SEHNR and FQNEAQ (reference sequence). The J segment lost 2 bases and the V segment lost 6 bases, leaving 3 bases of the junction unmatched. The CDR3 sequence is CASRPTSAYNEQFF. Here the CDR3 DNA reads TGTGCCAGCAGGCCGACTAGCGCCTACAATGAGCAGTTCTTC.

In regard to this clonotype: The CDR3 ends on some other residue instead of the conserved phenylalanine or tryptophan, so this is likely a read error. This chain links TRBV12-3 or TRBV12-4 with TRBJ1-1, with a weak D call TRBD1 (5 bases). This CDR3 contains 12 residues. V was pared by 5 bases and J by 5 bases, with 9 bases between. CDR3 DNA sequence: TGTGCCAGCAGTCAGGGTAAAACTGAAGCTTTCTCT. It encodes CASSQGKTEAFS.

This sequence joins TRBV27 and TRBJ2-3, with D perhaps matching TRBD2 (5 bases). This CDR3 comprises 13 residues. Trimming stripped 2 bases from V and 3 bases from J, with 6 bases between. Germline CDR1 and CDR2: MNHEY and SMNVEV (reference sequence). The DNA of the CDR3 is TGTGCCAGCAGTTTACGGGAAACAGATACGCAGTATTTT. This translates into CASSLRETDTQYF.

This clonotype was recorded many times. The genes are TRBV20-1 and TRBJ2-5; the match to TRBD2 covers 11 bases. The germline gives CDR1 DFQATT, CDR2 SNEGSKA (reference sequence). The CDR3 covers 14 residues. The trim removed 6 bases at V and 5 bases at J, leaving 8 bases unmatched. The CDR3 spells CSARTSGSSETQYF. For the CDR3, the DNA is TGCAGTGCGAGAACTAGCGGGAGTAGTGAGACCCAGTACTTC.